These 21 T cell receptor beta chains came from one sample sequenced in a study of blood T cell repertoires in COVID-19. Libraries were prepared by immunoSEQ multiplex PCR; TCRdb keeps only in-frame clonotypes and omits some of them. The sample includes about 310,000 clones, 80% to 90% of them seen just once. The sequenced sample was peripheral blood. Receptors originate from a man over 45 with active or convalescent COVID-19.

The genes are TRBV5-4 and TRBJ1-4; 7 bases are a match to TRBD1. In germline, CDR1 is SGHNT, CDR2 YYREEE (reference sequence). The CDR3 spans 15 residues. V was clipped by 4 bases and J by 2 bases; unmatched bases: 5. CDR3 bases: TGTGCCAGCAGCGCAACAGGGGTGACTAATGAAAAACTGTTTTTT. Its protein product is CASSATGVTNEKLFF.

The genes are TRBV24-1 and TRBJ1-5, with TRBD1 matching 7 bases. The CDR3 has 15 amino acids. Germline V gives CDR1 KGHDR, CDR2 SFDVKD. V lost 9 bases to trimming and J lost 5 bases; unmatched junction nucleotides: 12. CDR3 DNA: TGTGCCACCCAGGGGGTATCGGGGTCGGATCAGCCCCAGCATTTT. Translated: CATQGVSGSDQPQHF.

This sequence joins TRBV6-5 and TRBJ2-3; D remains ambiguous. CDR3 length: 11 residues. The germline V and J ends were trimmed by 4 bases and 5 bases, with 4 bases remaining between them. The germline CDR1 and CDR2 sequences are MNHEY and SVGAGI. The CDR3 protein is CASSFRDTQYF. In DNA, the CDR3 is TGTGCCAGCAGTTTCAGAGATACGCAGTATTTT.

This chain connects TRBV30 to TRBJ2-3, with D possibly matching TRBD2 (6 bases). The germline V gene has CDR1 GTSNPN and CDR2 SVGIG (reference sequence). This CDR3 has 13 residues. Trimming removed 8 bases at V and 6 bases at J, with 18 bases between. The DNA for the CDR3 is TGTGCCAGAAACCGACTAGAGGTGGATACGCAGTATTTT. Its translation is CARNRLEVDTQYF.

The V gene is TRBV29-1, the J gene TRBJ1-5; D uncertain. The CDR3 runs to 12 residues. Germline V CDR1 and CDR2: SQVTM, ANQGSEA. V was pared by 4 bases and J by 5 bases, with 9 bases between. In nucleotides, the CDR3 is TGCAGCGTTGGAGGTCTAGATCAGCCCCAGCATTTT. Its translation: CSVGGLDQPQHF.

The chain links TRBV18 to TRBJ2-1; 14 bases are shared with TRBD2. From germline, CDR1 is KGHSH and CDR2 LQKENI. The CDR3 contains 17 residues. J lost 4 bases, V lost 3 bases, and 5 bases had no gene match. The CDR3 region is CASSPGTSGSEYNEQFF. DNA for the CDR3: TGTGCCAGCTCACCCGGGACTAGCGGGAGTGAGTACAATGAGCAGTTCTTC.

V and J are TRBV5-1 and TRBJ2-5; tentative D call: TRBD1 (5 bases). CDR3 length: 14 amino acids. Germline loops: CDR1 SGHRS, CDR2 YFSETQ. V was cut by 3 bases and J by 5 bases, with 14 bases left in between. CDR3 in DNA: TGCGCCAGCAGCTCGAACAACCCAGGGGAGACCCAGTACTTC. Protein product: CASSSNNPGETQYF.

The chain recombines TRBV3-1 (or the pseudogene TRBV3-2) with TRBJ1-3; D is perhaps TRBD1 (6 bases). The CDR3 length is 14 residues. CDR1 and CDR2 from the germline V gene are LGHDT and YNNKEL (reference sequence). V was cut by 4 bases and J by 1 base, with 8 bases left in between. For the CDR3, the DNA is TGTGCCAGCAGCCCAGGGGTGTCTGGAAACACCATATATTTT. The encoded protein is CASSPGVSGNTIYF.

The chain recombines TRBV5-1 with TRBJ1-1; the D gene is possibly TRBD1 (6 bases). This CDR3 is 15 amino acids long. Per germline, CDR1 SGHRS and CDR2 YFSETQ. The V end lost 0 bases, the J end lost 5 bases, and 14 bases lay between the germline ends. The CDR3 sequence is CASSLGGWGRTEAFF. Written as DNA, the CDR3 is TGCGCCAGCAGCTTGGGGGGCTGGGGGCGAACTGAAGCTTTCTTT.

The rearrangement links TRBV7-2 to TRBJ1-1, with no clear D. CDR3 size: 13 residues. Trimming shortened V by 5 bases and J by 3 bases, and 10 bases separated the two germline ends. CDR1 and CDR2 (germline): SGHTA, FQGNSA. CDR3 protein: CASSPQQHTEAFF. As DNA, the CDR3 is TGTGCCAGCAGCCCCCAACAGCACACTGAAGCTTTCTTT.

The V and J genes are TRBV28 and TRBJ1-5; 7 nucleotides line up with TRBD1. The junction had 14 bases not matched to a gene; V was cut back by 6 bases and J by 6 bases. The germline V gene encodes CDR1 MDHEN and CDR2 SYDVKM. CDR3 length equals 16 residues. This CDR3 reads CASSLKDRPSLQPQHF. CDR3 nucleotides: TGTGCCAGCAGCTTGAAGGACAGGCCCTCGCTTCAGCCCCAGCATTTT.

The V gene is TRBV9, the J gene TRBJ2-1, with 9 positions matching TRBD1. Looked up from germline, CDR1 is SGDLS and CDR2 is YYNGEE. This CDR3 is 14 amino acids long. The V gene end was trimmed by 1 base and the J gene end by 7 bases; junction bases not matched to a gene: 3. Written as DNA, the CDR3 is TGTGCCAGCAGCGTAACGGGACAGGGAAATGAGCAGTTCTTC. Translation: CASSVTGQGNEQFF.

V is TRBV3-1 (or the pseudogene TRBV3-2) and J is TRBJ1-1; no firm D call. Germline V gene sequence: CDR1 LGHDT, CDR2 YNNKEL (reference sequence). The CDR3 totals 15 residues. Trimming cost V 1 base and J 1 base, with 10 bases left between them. The CDR3 DNA reads TGTGCCAGCAGCCAAGCTGGTCACTCGAACACTGAAGCTTTCTTT. Translated: CASSQAGHSNTEAFF.

As to this clone: Other DNA sequences in this specimen translate into the identical CDR3. V gene TRBV7-2 combines with J gene TRBJ1-2; D gene unclear. V gave up 1 base and J gave up 2 bases, with 8 bases separating them. CDR1 and CDR2 from the germline V gene are SGHTA and FQGNSA. This CDR3 is 14 amino acids long. This chain's CDR3 is CASSLGQANYGYTF. CDR3 DNA sequence: TGTGCCAGCAGCTTAGGTCAGGCGAACTATGGCTACACCTTC.

The chain links TRBV9 to TRBJ2-5; D not certain. In germline, CDR1 is SGDLS, CDR2 YYNGEE. Trimming pared 0 bases from V and 2 bases from J, leaving 8 bases between. CDR3 length equals 14 residues. The DNA for the CDR3 is TGTGCCAGCAGCGTAGCTGGCTGGCAAGAGACCCAGTACTTC. Its protein product is CASSVAGWQETQYF.

J is TRBJ2-7 and V is TRBV12-3 or TRBV12-4; no firm D call. The CDR3 is 12 amino acids. Trimming pared 5 bases from V and 3 bases from J, leaving 8 bases between. The CDR3 spells CASSPLGYEQYF. As DNA, the CDR3 is TGTGCCAGCAGTCCCCTCGGCTACGAGCAGTACTTC.

The rearrangement links TRBV19 to TRBJ2-1, with TRBD2 matching 8 bases. This CDR3 comprises 16 residues. Unmatched junction bases numbered 13, after V lost 4 bases and J lost 8 bases. Germline lookup yields CDR1 LNHDA and CDR2 SQIVND (reference sequence). CDR3 sequence reads: CASSTAGGGLIDEQFF. DNA for the CDR3: TGTGCCAGTAGTACGGCGGGCGGGGGGCTTATCGATGAGCAGTTCTTC.

The V call is TRBV19, the J call TRBJ1-5; D possibly corresponds to TRBD1 (6 bases). Per the germline V gene, CDR1 is LNHDA and CDR2 is SQIVND (reference sequence). The CDR3 is 17 residues long. The ends were cut back, 10 bases at V and 6 bases at J, with 28 bases in the middle. The CDR3 sequence: CATNPRPRGNRAQPQHF. DNA for the CDR3: TGTGCCACTAACCCCCGTCCGCGCGGAAACAGGGCTCAGCCCCAGCATTTT. The complete variable domain, with remaining parts taken from reference TRBV19 and TRBJ1-5, reads DGGITQSPKYLFRKEGQNVTLSCEQNLNHDAMYWYRQDPGQGLRLIYYSQIVNDFQKGDIAEGYSVSREKKESFPLTVTSAQKNPTAFYLCATNPRPRGNRAQPQHFGDGTRLSIL.

The chain carries TRBV18 and TRBJ2-3, with 8 nucleotides matching TRBD2. The germline V gene has CDR1 KGHSH and CDR2 LQKENI. The ends lost 0 bases at V and 1 base at J; junction bases unmatched: 12. The CDR3 is 19 residues long. The DNA for the CDR3 is TGTGCCAGCTCACCACCGACCGGGAGGGCCCTCGTTGGCACAGATACGCAGTATTTT. Its translation is CASSPPTGRALVGTDTQYF.

This CDR3 is CASSFSMGPYGYTF. The CDR3 nucleotides are TGTGCCAGCAGCTTTTCCATGGGGCCCTATGGCTACACCTTC. The genes are TRBV7-2 and TRBJ1-2; TRBD1 might be the D (5 bases). The CDR3 length is 14 residues. Germline V CDR1 and CDR2: SGHTA, FQGNSA. The V gene lost 3 bases and the J gene lost 4 bases, with 12 bases spanning the gap.

The chain uses TRBV9 and TRBJ1-1; 7 bases are shared with TRBD1. Germline CDR1 and CDR2: SGDLS and YYNGEE. The trim removed 1 base at V and 10 bases at J, leaving 19 bases unmatched. The CDR3 runs 17 residues. The CDR3 DNA is TGTGCCAGCAGCGTATCCCCTATCCAGACAGGGCCAACACGAGCTTTCTTT. This translates into CASSVSPIQTGPTRAFF.